What follows is one T cell receptor (beta chain) and its context. TCRdb passed the 5' RACE reads through MiXCR, listing each CDR3 protein once. This sample has roughly 65,000 distinct CDR3 sequences; under 13% occur once, and the top ten carry around 6.4%. After removal of 8 bases from V and 6 bases from J, the junction contained 6 bases not matched to a gene. The CDR3 length is 13 residues. Germline values: CDR1 SEHNR, CDR2 FQNEAQ (reference sequence). This sample stems from a study of early T cells in non-severe SARS-CoV-2 infection. Sequencing input: whole blood. The origin of this receptor is an adult who was a healthcare worker with PCR-confirmed SARS-CoV-2 infection or an uninfected control (not recorded which). J is TRBJ2-2 and V is TRBV7-9; 7 positions match TRBD1. This CDR3 reads CASHRQGAGELFF. As DNA, the CDR3 is TGTGCCAGCCACCGGCAGGGGGCCGGGGAGCTGTTTTTT. Based on the CDR3 plus reference TRBV7-9 and TRBJ2-2, the full variable domain is DTGVSQNPRHKITKRGQNVTFRCDPISEHNRLYWYRQTLGQGPEFLTYFQNEAQLEKSRLLSDRFSAERPKGSFSTLEIQRTEQGDSAMYLCASHRQGAGELFFGEGSRLTVL.